Following are 17 T cell receptor beta chains from one sample sequenced in a study of post-analysis software for immune sequencing data (dated by TCRdb to 2014 to 2015). No antigen has been identified for these receptors. The library was prepared using PCR. The instrument was an Illumina HiSeq 2500. To reduce PCR and sequencing biases, unique molecular identifiers were built into the TCR beta cDNA libraries. TCRdb applied fastp at Q25 and MiXCR to the public reads, then kept only in-frame beta chains. Entries are consolidated by CDR3 protein sequence, retaining the most common genes and DNA. For this sample there are fewer than 700,000 distinct CDR3 sequences; roughly 40% appear just once. The ten largest clones take up roughly 1.8% of the sample. Overall results and qualifications from the work: Significantly higher frequencies in patients than in controls were found for a few TRBV segments, including TRBV5-6, TRBV5-1 and TRBV20-1.

Sequences were obtained from blood. Source of these receptors: a girl between 5 and 17 years old with multiple sclerosis.

The V and J genes are TRBV27 and TRBJ2-5; 14 bases match TRBD2. This CDR3 has 18 amino acids. The V segment lost 6 bases and the J segment 2 bases; nucleotides outside the gene matches: 11. Germline loops: CDR1 MNHEY, CDR2 SMNVEV (reference sequence). Here the CDR3 reads CASSRPGLAGGGQETQYF. CDR3 DNA: TGTGCCAGCAGCCGACCTGGACTAGCGGGGGGAGGGCAAGAGACCCAGTACTTC.

This clonotype is a singleton in its sample. The J gene is TRBJ1-5, the V gene TRBV12-5; TRBD1 agrees at 7 bases. The V segment lost 9 bases and the J segment 3 bases; nucleotides outside the gene matches: 5. The germline V gene has CDR1 LGHNT and CDR2 FRNRAP. This CDR3 is built from 13 residues. CDR3: CASSDRFNQPQHF. The DNA for the CDR3 is TGTGCTAGCTCGGACAGGTTCAATCAGCCCCAGCATTTT.

A few counts support this clonotype. The gene calls are TRBV27 and TRBJ2-7; perhaps TRBD1 as D (6 bases). This CDR3 is 14 amino acids long. V was clipped by 6 bases and J by 6 bases, with 18 bases between them. Germline V CDR1 and CDR2: MNHEY, SMNVEV (reference sequence). This CDR3 is CASSPAAVGGEQYF. CDR3 bases: TGTGCCAGCAGCCCCGCTGCTGTAGGGGGCGAGCAGTACTTC.

The chain couples TRBV6-6 to TRBJ2-7; D may be TRBD2 (5 bases). CDR3 length equals 14 residues. The germline CDR1 and CDR2 sequences are MNHNY and SVGAGI (reference sequence). Trimming removed 4 bases at V and 4 bases at J, with 14 bases between. The CDR3 DNA reads TGTGCCAGCAGTTCCTTCGGGAATGGATACGAGCAGTACTTC. It codes for CASSSFGNGYEQYF.

V usage is TRBV12-3 or TRBV12-4 and J usage is TRBJ1-2; 8 bases are a match to TRBD1. CDR3 length equals 14 residues. Trimming cost V 6 bases and J 4 bases; bases outside gene matches: 7. DNA of the CDR3: TGTGCCAGCAGCTCGGACAGGGTGGCCTATGGCTACACCTTC. Amino acids: CASSSDRVAYGYTF.

This clonotype was observed a single time. The V and J genes are TRBV12-3 or TRBV12-4 and TRBJ2-3, with a weak D call TRBD2 (6 bases). V lost 1 base and J 4 bases, leaving 12 bases between the germline ends. CDR3 size: 15 residues. CDR3 coding DNA: TGTGCCAGCAGTTTAGACGGGAGCAGGGCAGATACGCAGTATTTT. It translates to CASSLDGSRADTQYF.

The chain uses TRBV7-2 and TRBJ2-5; no reliable D call. CDR1 is SGHTA, CDR2 FQGNSA, per germline. The CDR3 has 15 amino acids. V lost 3 bases and J 5 bases, leaving 16 bases between the germline ends. The CDR3 is CASSFSRASAETQYF. DNA of the CDR3: TGTGCCAGCAGCTTTAGTCGGGCTAGTGCCGAGACCCAGTACTTC. The full variable domain, completed using reference TRBV7-2 and TRBJ2-5, is GAGVSQSPSNKVTEKGKDVELRCDPISGHTALYWYRQSLGQGLEFLIYFQGNSAPDKSGLPSDRFSAERTGGSVSTLTIQRTQQEDSAVYLCASSFSRASAETQYFGPGTRLLVL.

In its sample, this clonotype was seen a few times. The chain is built from TRBV12-3 or TRBV12-4 and TRBJ2-7, with 7 nucleotides matching TRBD2. The CDR3 has 16 residues. Germline trimming cut 6 bases from V and 4 bases from J; bases unmatched to any gene: 15. CDR3 residues: CASSHGREREKYEQYF. For the CDR3, the DNA is TGTGCCAGCAGCCATGGGCGGGAGCGAGAGAAATACGAGCAGTACTTC.

The genes are TRBV7-2 and TRBJ2-1; 7 bases match TRBD2. Unmatched junction bases numbered 6, after V lost 0 bases and J lost 7 bases. The CDR3 is made up of 15 amino acids. Germline CDR1 and CDR2: SGHTA and FQGNSA. DNA for the CDR3: TGTGCCAGCAGCTTAGCGGGGGGGTGGGTAAATGAGCAGTTCTTC. This gives the protein CASSLAGGWVNEQFF.

The chain uses TRBV6-1 and TRBJ1-6; 9 bases agree with TRBD1. This CDR3 contains 17 residues. V lost 6 bases, J lost 9 bases, and 15 bases stayed unmatched. In germline, CDR1 is MNHNS, CDR2 SASEGT. The CDR3 loop reads CASSHLPGTGKISPLHF. The CDR3 DNA sequence: TGTGCCAGCAGCCACTTACCCGGGACAGGGAAGATTTCACCCCTCCACTTT.

The gene calls are TRBV7-3 and TRBJ1-5; 8 bases agree with TRBD1. Germline loops: CDR1 SGHTA, CDR2 FQGTGA. Trimming cost V 7 bases and J 0 bases; bases outside gene matches: 8. The CDR3 is 16 residues long. The CDR3 is CASTGQETYSNQPQHF. CDR3 nucleotides: TGTGCCAGCACGGGACAGGAGACCTATAGCAATCAGCCCCAGCATTTT.

The chain employs TRBV4-1 and TRBJ2-7, with D possibly matching TRBD1 (6 bases). The CDR3 spans 18 residues. In germline, CDR1 is MGHRA, CDR2 YSYEKL. V lost 1 base to trimming and J lost 2 bases, with 21 bases between them. For the CDR3, the DNA is TGCGCCAGCAGCCAAGGTTCGATTTCCGGGACACGCACCTACGAGCAGTACTTC. It encodes CASSQGSISGTRTYEQYF.

Comments on this clonotype: One base away lies a much larger clone, so this may be a sequencing read error. The chain has TRBV7-9 and TRBJ2-1, with D uncertain. The closer fit of TRBJ2-7 to the DNA end suggests the J call may be wrong. CDR3 length: 14 amino acids. The germline V gene encodes CDR1 SEHNR and CDR2 FQNEAQ (reference sequence). CDR3 loop: CASSLATSYNEQYF. The CDR3 nucleotides read TGTGCCAGCAGCTTAGCCACCTCCTACAATGAGCAGTACTTC.

This clonotype has a single count. The chain joins TRBV6-2 or TRBV6-3 to TRBJ2-4; D may be TRBD1 (5 bases). The end of the DNA fits TRBJ2-7 better, so the J call may be wrong. The CDR3 sequence is 14 residues long. Germline CDR1 reads MNHEY; CDR2 reads SVGEGT. The CDR3 here is CASRTETRGYEQYF. The CDR3 DNA reads TGTGCCAGCAGAACCGAGACAAGGGGCTACGAGCAGTACTTC.

This chain uses TRBV3-1 with TRBJ2-7; possible D gene TRBD2, 5 bases. The CDR3 loop spans 14 amino acids. Germline V gene sequence: CDR1 LGHDT, CDR2 YNNKEL (reference sequence). V was clipped by 4 bases and J by 4 bases, with 14 bases between them. CDR3 coding DNA: TGTGCCAGCAGCCTGAGCGGATTGTGGTACGAGCAGTACTTC. It encodes CASSLSGLWYEQYF.

V is TRBV27 and J is TRBJ2-5; TRBD2 matches 7 bases. CDR1 MNHEY and CDR2 SMNVEV come from the germline V gene (reference sequence). The CDR3 consists of 16 residues. V dropped 6 bases and J dropped 5; count of bases not matched to a gene: 15. The CDR3 sequence is CASSWGRGGFGETQYF. As DNA, the CDR3 is TGTGCCAGCAGCTGGGGCCGCGGGGGTTTCGGGGAGACCCAGTACTTC.

This rearrangement joins TRBV25-1 to TRBJ1-4; TRBD1 aligns across 8 bases. Per the germline V gene, CDR1 is MGHDK and CDR2 is SYGVNS. With V trimmed by 6 bases and J by 6 bases, 9 bases remained unmatched. The CDR3 loop spans 15 amino acids. The CDR3 reads CASSVRTGRDEKLFF. CDR3 sequence (DNA): TGTGCCAGCAGCGTCCGGACAGGGAGGGATGAAAAACTGTTTTTT.